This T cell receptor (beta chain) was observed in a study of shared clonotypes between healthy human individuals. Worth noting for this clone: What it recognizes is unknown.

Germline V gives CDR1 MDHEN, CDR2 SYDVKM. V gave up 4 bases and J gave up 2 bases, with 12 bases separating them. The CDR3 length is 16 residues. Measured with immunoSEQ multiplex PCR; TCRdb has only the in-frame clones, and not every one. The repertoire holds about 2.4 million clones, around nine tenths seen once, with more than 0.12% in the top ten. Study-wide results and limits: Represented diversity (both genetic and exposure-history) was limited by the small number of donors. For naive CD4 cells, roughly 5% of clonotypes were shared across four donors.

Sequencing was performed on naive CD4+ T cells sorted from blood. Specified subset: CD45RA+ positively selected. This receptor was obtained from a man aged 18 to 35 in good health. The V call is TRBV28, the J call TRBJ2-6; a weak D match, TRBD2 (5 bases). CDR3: CASSSGSWAGANVLTF. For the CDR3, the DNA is TGTGCCAGCAGTTCGGGGTCGTGGGCTGGGGCCAACGTCCTGACTTTC.